The clone carrying this T cell receptor beta chain showed up just once. The antigen is unknown. This sample was taken from a study of T cell responses to AZD1222 COVID-19 vaccine. Broader study findings: Across the whole spike, CD4 TCRs peaked at regions 160-218 and 743-854. Females outnumbered males among donors, who were mostly white British; clonal diversity was possibly underestimated.

Sequenced by immunoSEQ multiplex PCR; TCRdb stores in-frame clones only, minus some. The sample holds about 140,000 clones, 89% seen once. CDR1 MNHEY and CDR2 SMNVEV come from the germline V gene (reference sequence). The length of the CDR3 is 17 residues. The V end lost 4 bases, the J end lost 10 bases, and 23 bases lay between the germline ends. The V gene is TRBV27, the J gene TRBJ1-6, with D possibly TRBD1 on 6 matching bases. This sequence originates from an adult in good health. Sequencing used peripheral blood, obtained on day 0 of AZD1222 vaccination. Here the CDR3 reads CASSSPFLGGASSPLHF. CDR3 DNA: TGTGCCAGCAGTTCCCCTTTTTTGGGGGGCGCGTCCTCACCCCTCCACTTT.